This T cell receptor (beta chain) was sequenced for a study of blood T cell repertoires in COVID-19. Study information: Specimens from acute and convalescent COVID-19 originated in the United States, Italy and Spain.

The CDR3 length is 16 residues. V was clipped by 2 bases and J by 8 bases; unmatched bases: 10. Germline assignment: CDR1 SGHAT and CDR2 FQNNGV. Per the original methods: Estimated nucleated cell counts came from reference gene primer amplification. The repertoire was sequenced with immunoSEQ multiplex PCR; TCRdb's copy has only in-frame clones and lacks some. That table supplies the V and J calls and clone size; D and trimming were determined from the DNA. The sample has roughly 260,000 clones, roughly 87% seen once. The TCR was taken from a woman in her 30s with acute COVID-19. The rearrangement uses TRBV11-2 and TRBJ2-1; 9 bases match TRBD2. The sequencing sample was made of PBMCs or T cells enriched from blood (not recorded which). CDR3 protein: CASSLLSGRGGHEQFF. The DNA of the CDR3 is TGTGCCAGCAGCTTACTTTCAGGGCGGGGGGGCCATGAGCAGTTCTTC. Full variable domain (remainder filled in from reference TRBV11-2 and TRBJ2-1): EAGVAQSPRYKIIEKRQSVAFWCNPISGHATLYWYQQILGQGPKLLIQFQNNGVVDDSQLPKDRFSAERLKGVDSTLKIQPAKLEDSAVYLCASSLLSGRGGHEQFFGPGTRLTVL.